This T cell receptor beta chain was sequenced in a study of shared clonotypes between healthy human individuals. Study-wide points: Memory subsets generally showed lower estimated richness than naive subsets.

This CDR3 spans 13 amino acids. V lost 2 bases and J 6 bases, leaving 10 bases between the germline ends. Germline V gene lookup returns CDR1 SGHDN and CDR2 FVKESK. Measured with immunoSEQ multiplex PCR; TCRdb has only the in-frame clones, and not every one. There are some 650,000 clones in the sample; almost 97% occur only once, and roughly 0.05% lies in the top ten. Note on this clone: Its matching antigen is unknown.

Sequencing was done on a sample of naive CD4+ T cells sorted from blood. Subset meaning: CD45RA+ positively selected. V is TRBV14 and J is TRBJ1-1; D remains ambiguous. The sequence came from a woman between 25 and 40 years old in good health. Here the CDR3 reads CASSQNLWAEAFF. The CDR3 DNA is TGTGCCAGCAGCCAAAATTTATGGGCTGAAGCTTTCTTT.